This TCR beta chain is drawn from a study of T cell clonotyping in hematopoietic cell transplantation. The repertoire was sequenced with immunoSEQ multiplex PCR; TCRdb's copy has only in-frame clones and lacks some. The data show about 41,000 clones, around 85% seen once. This clone was recorded only once. CDR3 length equals 15 residues. Trimming pared 9 bases from V and 2 bases from J, leaving 17 bases between. Germline CDR1 and CDR2: LNHDA and SQIVND (reference sequence). Indicated time point: recipient sample about 28 days before transplant, after cytoreduction. The sequenced sample was peripheral blood mononuclear cells, obtained before stem cell transplant. The chain recombines TRBV19 with TRBJ1-5; weak D call: TRBD1 (5 bases). This clonotype originated in a man in his sixties with acute myeloid leukemia. Some clones in this sample may be carry-over from other donors' samples. CDR3 protein: CASSPRGGGNQPQHF. The CDR3, as DNA: TGTGCCAGCTCACCCCGCGGGGGAGGCAATCAGCCCCAGCATTTT.